This T cell receptor (beta chain) was recovered during a study of blood T cell repertoires in COVID-19. Study-wide context: Nucleic acid was either cDNA or gDNA, and it came from T cells, B-cell-depleted T cells, or PBMCs.

Profiled with immunoSEQ multiplex PCR; TCRdb holds only in-frame clones, not every one. The data hold about 180,000 clones, with about 86% observed a single time. Germline assignment: CDR1 SGDLS and CDR2 YYNGEE. The CDR3 length is 15 residues. The V gene lost 2 bases and the J gene lost 8 bases, with 16 bases spanning the gap. The V call is TRBV9, the J call TRBJ1-4, with D uncertain. The sequence was obtained from a man in his 70s with active or convalescent COVID-19. Material: peripheral blood. The CDR3 bases are TGTGCCAGCAGCGTTTCCGGGTCCCCCGGGGAAAAACTGTTTTTT. It codes for CASSVSGSPGEKLFF.